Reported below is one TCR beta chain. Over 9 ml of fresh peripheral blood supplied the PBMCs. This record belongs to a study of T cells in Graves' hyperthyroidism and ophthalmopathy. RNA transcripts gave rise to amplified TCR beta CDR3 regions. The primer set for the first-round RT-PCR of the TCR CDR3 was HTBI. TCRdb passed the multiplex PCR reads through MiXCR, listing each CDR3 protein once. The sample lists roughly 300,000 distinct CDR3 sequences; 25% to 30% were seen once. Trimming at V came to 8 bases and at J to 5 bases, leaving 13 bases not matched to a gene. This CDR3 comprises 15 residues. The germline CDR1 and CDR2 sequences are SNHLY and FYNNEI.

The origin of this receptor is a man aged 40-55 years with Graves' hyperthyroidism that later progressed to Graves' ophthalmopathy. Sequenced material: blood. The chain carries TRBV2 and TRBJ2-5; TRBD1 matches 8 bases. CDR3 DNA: TGTGCCAGCCCTTCCGACAGGGGACCTCGGGAGACCCAGTACTTC. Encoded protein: CASPSDRGPRETQYF.